This T cell receptor (beta chain) was retrieved from a study of blood T cell repertoires in COVID-19. Study details: Collection of acute and convalescent COVID-19 samples took place in the United States, Italy and Spain. T cells, B-cell-depleted T cells, or PBMCs supplied cDNA or gDNA.

The ends lost 4 bases at V and 3 bases at J; junction bases unmatched: 5. This CDR3 comprises 14 residues. Germline V gene data show CDR1 as SGHTS and CDR2 as YDEGEE. Per the authors' pipeline: Reference gene primer amplification gave nucleated cell count estimates. Profiled with immunoSEQ multiplex PCR; TCRdb holds only in-frame clones, not every one. The V and J calls and clone size were taken over from that table, and D and trimming were inferred from the DNA. The data contain approximately 94,000 clones, roughly four fifths of them singletons. This chain connects TRBV5-8 to TRBJ2-5, with TRBD2 identical over 8 bases. The specimen sequenced was peripheral blood. This clonotype was sampled from a human donor in a cohort sampled during active COVID-19. CDR3 amino acids: CASSRGGYEETQYF. For the CDR3, the DNA is TGTGCCAGCAGCCGGGGGGGATACGAAGAGACCCAGTACTTC.